The rows below give T cell receptor beta chains drawn from one sample of a study of blood T cell repertoires in COVID-19. TCRdb's table, derived via immunoSEQ multiplex PCR, lists solely in-frame clones and lacks some. Counted here are approximately 470,000 clones, roughly 87% occurring once; the ten biggest clones make up roughly 0.7%. Sequenced sample: PBMCs or T cells enriched from blood (not recorded which). These receptor sequences come from a woman aged 18-29 years who had recovered from COVID-19. The CDR3 runs from the conserved cysteine through the conserved F or W. The D gene is left open where the match is weak. Rows give clone size only sometimes, using once, few, many, or a class for an expanded clone.

D gene,clone size,J gene,V gene,CDR3 DNA,CDR3 protein
.,.,TRBJ2-7,TRBV5-1,TGCGCCAGCAGCTCGGGGGACCTCTACGAGCAGTACTTC,CASSSGDLYEQYF
.,.,TRBJ1-1,TRBV5-1,TGCGCCAGCAGCCACCCCGAGATGAACACTGAAGCTTTCTTT,CASSHPEMNTEAFF
.,.,TRBJ1-1,TRBV11-3,TGTGCCAGCAGCCGAGCTATAATGGGAGCGGGGCCGAACACTGAAGCTTTCTTT,CASSRAIMGAGPNTEAFF
.,once,TRBJ1-4,TRBV5-4,TGTGCCAGCAGCACGGCGGTCCCACCATCCAATGAAAAACTGTTTTTT,CASSTAVPPSNEKLFF
TRBD1,once,TRBJ1-1,TRBV5-1,TGCGCCAGCAGCTTCGGGACAGGGGAAGACACTGAAGCTTTCTTT,CASSFGTGEDTEAFF
.,.,TRBJ1-1,TRBV5-1,TGCGCCAGCAGCTTGGGGCAGGGGATAGGGGACACTGAAGCTTTCTTT,CASSLGQGIGDTEAFF
TRBD2,few,TRBJ2-1,TRBV28,TGTGCCAGCAGTCCCCGGGGGGTAGCGGGGGGAAGTCCATACAATGAGCAGTTCTTC,CASSPRGVAGGSPYNEQFF
.,.,TRBJ1-1,TRBV24-1,TGTGCCCCACGGACTGAAGCTTTCTTT,CAPRTEAFF
TRBD1,.,TRBJ1-1,TRBV9,TGTGCCAGCAGCACAGGGGGAGGGGCGAATGAAGCTTTCTTT,CASSTGGGANEAFF
.,once,TRBJ1-1,TRBV5-8,TGTGCCAGCAGCTTCCCGGGTGAAGCTTTCTTT,CASSFPGEAFF
TRBD1,.,TRBJ2-3,TRBV28,TGTGCCAGCAAAGCCCCGACAGGGAGCCCAGATACGCAGTATTTT,CASKAPTGSPDTQYF
.,.,TRBJ2-5,TRBV19,TGTGCCAGTAGTATAGGGTCAGGGCAGGGGGAGACCCAGTACTTC,CASSIGSGQGETQYF